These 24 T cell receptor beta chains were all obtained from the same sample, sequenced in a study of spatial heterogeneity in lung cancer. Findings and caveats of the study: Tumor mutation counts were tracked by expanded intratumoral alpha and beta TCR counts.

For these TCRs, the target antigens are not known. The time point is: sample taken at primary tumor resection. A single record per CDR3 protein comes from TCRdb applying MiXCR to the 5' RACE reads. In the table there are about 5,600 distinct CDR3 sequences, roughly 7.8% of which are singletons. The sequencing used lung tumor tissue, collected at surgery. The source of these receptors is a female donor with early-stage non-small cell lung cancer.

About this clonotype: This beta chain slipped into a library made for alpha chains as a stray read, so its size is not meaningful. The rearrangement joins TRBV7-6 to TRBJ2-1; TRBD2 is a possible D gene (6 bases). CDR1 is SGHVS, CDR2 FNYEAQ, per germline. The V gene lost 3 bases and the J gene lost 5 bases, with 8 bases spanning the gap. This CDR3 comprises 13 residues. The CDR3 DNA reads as TGTGCCAGCAGCTTGGGGAGGAACAATGAGCAGTTCTTC. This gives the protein CASSLGRNNEQFF.

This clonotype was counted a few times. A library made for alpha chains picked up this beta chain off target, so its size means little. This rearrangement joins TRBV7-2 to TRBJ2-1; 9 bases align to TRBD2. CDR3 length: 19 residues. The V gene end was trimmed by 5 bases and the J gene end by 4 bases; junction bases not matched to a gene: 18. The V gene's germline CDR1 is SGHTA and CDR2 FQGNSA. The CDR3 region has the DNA TGTGCCAGCAGCCCTAGGGGGGCCGGACTAGCGTCCTCTTACAATGAGCAGTTCTTC. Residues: CASSPRGAGLASSYNEQFF.

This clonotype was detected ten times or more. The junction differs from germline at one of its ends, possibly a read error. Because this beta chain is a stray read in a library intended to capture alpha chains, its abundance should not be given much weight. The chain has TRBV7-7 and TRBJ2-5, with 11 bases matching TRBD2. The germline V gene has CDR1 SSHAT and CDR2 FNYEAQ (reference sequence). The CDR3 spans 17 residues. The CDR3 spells CASSFGPGLAAQETQYF. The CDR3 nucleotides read TGTGCTAGCAGCTTCGGACCGGGACTAGCGGCCCAAGAGACCCAGTACTTC.

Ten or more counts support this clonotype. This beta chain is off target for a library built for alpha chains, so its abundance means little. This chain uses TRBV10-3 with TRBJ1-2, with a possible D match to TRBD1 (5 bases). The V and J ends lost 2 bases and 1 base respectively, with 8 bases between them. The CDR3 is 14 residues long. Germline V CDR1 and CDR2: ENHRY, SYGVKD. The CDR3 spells CAISERGDNYGYTF. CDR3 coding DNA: TGTGCCATCAGTGAGCGGGGGGATAACTATGGCTACACCTTC.

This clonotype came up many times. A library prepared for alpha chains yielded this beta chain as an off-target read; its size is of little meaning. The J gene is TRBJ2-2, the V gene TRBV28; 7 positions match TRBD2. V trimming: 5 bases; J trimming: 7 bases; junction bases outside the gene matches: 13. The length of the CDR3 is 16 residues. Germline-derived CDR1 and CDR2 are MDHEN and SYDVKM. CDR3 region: CASSVTGGSAYGELFF. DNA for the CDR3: TGTGCCAGCAGTGTTACGGGCGGGAGTGCGTACGGGGAGCTGTTTTTT.

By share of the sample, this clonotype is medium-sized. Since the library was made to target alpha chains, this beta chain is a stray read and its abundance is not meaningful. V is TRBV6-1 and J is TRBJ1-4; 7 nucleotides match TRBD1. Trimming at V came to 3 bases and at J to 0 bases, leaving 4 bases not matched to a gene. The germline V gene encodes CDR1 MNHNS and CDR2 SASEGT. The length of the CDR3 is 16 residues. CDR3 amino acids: CASSERQGSTNEKLFF. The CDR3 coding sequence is TGTGCCAGCAGTGAGCGACAGGGATCAACTAATGAAAAACTGTTTTTT.

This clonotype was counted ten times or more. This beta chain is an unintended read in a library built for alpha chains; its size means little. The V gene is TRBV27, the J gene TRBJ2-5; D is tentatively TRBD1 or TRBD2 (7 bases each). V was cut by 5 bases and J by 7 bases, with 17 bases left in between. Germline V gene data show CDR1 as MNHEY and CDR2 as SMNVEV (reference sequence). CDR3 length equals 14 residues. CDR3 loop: CASSPRRGEGTQYF. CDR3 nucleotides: TGTGCCAGCAGTCCCCGCAGGGGGGAGGGGACCCAGTACTTC.

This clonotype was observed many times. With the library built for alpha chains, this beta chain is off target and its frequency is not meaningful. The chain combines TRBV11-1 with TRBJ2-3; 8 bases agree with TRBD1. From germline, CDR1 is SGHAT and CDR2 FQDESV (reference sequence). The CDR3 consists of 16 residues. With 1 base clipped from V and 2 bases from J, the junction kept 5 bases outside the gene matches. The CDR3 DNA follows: TGTGCCAGCAGCTTAGAGTCCAGGGGGCTCACAGATACGCAGTATTTT. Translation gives CASSLESRGLTDTQYF. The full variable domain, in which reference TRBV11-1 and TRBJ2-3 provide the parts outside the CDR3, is EAEVAQSPRYKITEKSQAVAFWCDPISGHATLYWYRQILGQGPELLVQFQDESVVDDSQLPKDRFSAERLKGVDSTLKIQPAELGDSAMYLCASSLESRGLTDTQYFGPGTRLTVL.

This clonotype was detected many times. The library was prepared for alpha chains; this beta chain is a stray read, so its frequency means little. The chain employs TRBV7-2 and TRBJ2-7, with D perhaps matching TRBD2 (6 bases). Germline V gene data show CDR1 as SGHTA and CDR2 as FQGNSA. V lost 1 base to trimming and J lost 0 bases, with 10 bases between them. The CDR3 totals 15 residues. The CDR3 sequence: CASSLVLDYSYEQYF. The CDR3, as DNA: TGTGCCAGCAGCTTAGTTTTGGACTACTCCTACGAGCAGTACTTC. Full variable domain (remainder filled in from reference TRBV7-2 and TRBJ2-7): GAGVSQSPSNKVTEKGKDVELRCDPISGHTALYWYRQSLGQGLEFLIYFQGNSAPDKSGLPSDRFSAERTGGSVSTLTIQRTQQEDSAVYLCASSLVLDYSYEQYFGPGTRLTVT.

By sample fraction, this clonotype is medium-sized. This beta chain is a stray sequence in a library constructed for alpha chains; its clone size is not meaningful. The DNA of the CDR3 is TGCAGTGCTAGAGGTAGGGGGCACTACGAGCAGTACTTC. Translation gives CSARGRGHYEQYF. The chain joins TRBV20-1 to TRBJ2-7, with 7 positions matching TRBD1. The CDR3 spans 13 residues. The germline gives CDR1 DFQATT, CDR2 SNEGSKA (reference sequence). Trimming cost V 1 base and J 3 bases; bases outside gene matches: 3.

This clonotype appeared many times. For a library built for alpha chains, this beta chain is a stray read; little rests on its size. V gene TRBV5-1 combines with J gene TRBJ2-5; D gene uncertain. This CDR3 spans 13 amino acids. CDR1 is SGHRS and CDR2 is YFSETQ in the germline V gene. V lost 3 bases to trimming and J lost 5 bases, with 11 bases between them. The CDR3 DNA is TGCGCCAGCAGCTCTACAGAGTATGAGACCCAGTACTTC. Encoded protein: CASSSTEYETQYF.

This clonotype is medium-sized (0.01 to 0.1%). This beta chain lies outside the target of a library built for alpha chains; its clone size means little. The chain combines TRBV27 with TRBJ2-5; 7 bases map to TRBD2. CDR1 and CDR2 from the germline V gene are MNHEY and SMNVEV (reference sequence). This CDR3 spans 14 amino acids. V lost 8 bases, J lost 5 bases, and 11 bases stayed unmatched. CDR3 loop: CASGAGGRGETQYF. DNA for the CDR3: TGTGCCAGCGGGGCCGGCGGGAGAGGGGAGACCCAGTACTTC.

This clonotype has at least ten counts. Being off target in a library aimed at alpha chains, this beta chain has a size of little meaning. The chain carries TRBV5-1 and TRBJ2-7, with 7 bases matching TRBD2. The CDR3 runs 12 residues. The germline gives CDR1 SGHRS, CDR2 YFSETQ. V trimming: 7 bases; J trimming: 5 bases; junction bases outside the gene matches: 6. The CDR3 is CASSIGGDEQYF. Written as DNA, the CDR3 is TGCGCCAGCTCCATTGGGGGGGACGAGCAGTACTTC.

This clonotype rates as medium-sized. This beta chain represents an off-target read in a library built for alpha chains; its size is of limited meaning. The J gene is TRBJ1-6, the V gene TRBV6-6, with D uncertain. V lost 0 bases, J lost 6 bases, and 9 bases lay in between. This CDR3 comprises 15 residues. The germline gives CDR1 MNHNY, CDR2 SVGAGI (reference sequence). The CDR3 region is CASSYSKQPNSPLHF. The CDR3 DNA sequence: TGTGCCAGCAGTTACTCCAAACAACCTAATTCACCCCTCCACTTT.

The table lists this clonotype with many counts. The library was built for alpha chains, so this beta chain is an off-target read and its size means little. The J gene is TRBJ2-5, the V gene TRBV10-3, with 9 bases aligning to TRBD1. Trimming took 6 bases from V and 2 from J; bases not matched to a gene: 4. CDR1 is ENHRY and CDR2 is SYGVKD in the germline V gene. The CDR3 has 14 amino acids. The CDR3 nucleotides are TGTGCCATCAGCGCCGGGACAGGGCAAGAGACCCAGTACTTC. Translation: CAISAGTGQETQYF.

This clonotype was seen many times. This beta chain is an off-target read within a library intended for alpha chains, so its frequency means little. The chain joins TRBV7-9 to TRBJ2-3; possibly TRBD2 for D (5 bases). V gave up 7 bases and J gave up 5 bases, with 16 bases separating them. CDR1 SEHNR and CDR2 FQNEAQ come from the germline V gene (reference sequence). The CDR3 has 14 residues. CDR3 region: CASTLAQEGDTQYF. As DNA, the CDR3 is TGTGCCAGCACCCTAGCCCAGGAAGGAGATACGCAGTATTTT.

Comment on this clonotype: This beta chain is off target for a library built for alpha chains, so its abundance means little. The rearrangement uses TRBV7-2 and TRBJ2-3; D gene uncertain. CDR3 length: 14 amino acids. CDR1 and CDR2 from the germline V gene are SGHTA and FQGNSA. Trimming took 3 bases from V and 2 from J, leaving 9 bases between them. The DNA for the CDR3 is TGTGCCAGCAGCTTTGGGTCTCTCACAGATACGCAGTATTTT. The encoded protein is CASSFGSLTDTQYF.

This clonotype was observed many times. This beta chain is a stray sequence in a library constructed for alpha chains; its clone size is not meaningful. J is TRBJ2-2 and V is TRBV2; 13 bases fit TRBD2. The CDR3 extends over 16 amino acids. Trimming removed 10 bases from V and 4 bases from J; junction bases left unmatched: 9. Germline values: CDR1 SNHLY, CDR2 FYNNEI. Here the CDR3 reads CATKRTSGSSTGELFF. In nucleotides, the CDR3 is TGTGCCACGAAACGGACTAGCGGGAGCTCCACCGGGGAGCTGTTTTTT.

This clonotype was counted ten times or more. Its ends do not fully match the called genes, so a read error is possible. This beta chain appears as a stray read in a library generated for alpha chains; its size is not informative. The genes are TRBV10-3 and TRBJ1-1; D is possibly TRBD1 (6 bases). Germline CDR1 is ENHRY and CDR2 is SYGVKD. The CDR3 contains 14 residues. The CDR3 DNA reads TGCGCGACAGATAATACAGGGTCGAACACTGAAGCTTTCTTT. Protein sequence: CATDNTGSNTEAFF.

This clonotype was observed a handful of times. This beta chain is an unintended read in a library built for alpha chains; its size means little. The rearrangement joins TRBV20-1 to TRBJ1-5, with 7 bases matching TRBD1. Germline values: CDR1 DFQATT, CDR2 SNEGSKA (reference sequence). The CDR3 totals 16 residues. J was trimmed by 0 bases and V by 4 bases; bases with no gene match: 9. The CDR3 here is CSAIRGAGDSNQPQHF. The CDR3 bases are TGCAGTGCTATCAGGGGGGCCGGGGATAGCAATCAGCCCCAGCATTTT.

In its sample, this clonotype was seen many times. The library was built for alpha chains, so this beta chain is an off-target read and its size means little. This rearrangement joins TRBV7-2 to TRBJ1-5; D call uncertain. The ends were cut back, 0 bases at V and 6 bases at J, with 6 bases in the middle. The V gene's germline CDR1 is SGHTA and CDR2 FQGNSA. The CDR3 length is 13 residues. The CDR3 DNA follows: TGTGCCAGCAGCTTAGCGGCAGCTCAGCCCCAGCATTTT. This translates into CASSLAAAQPQHF.

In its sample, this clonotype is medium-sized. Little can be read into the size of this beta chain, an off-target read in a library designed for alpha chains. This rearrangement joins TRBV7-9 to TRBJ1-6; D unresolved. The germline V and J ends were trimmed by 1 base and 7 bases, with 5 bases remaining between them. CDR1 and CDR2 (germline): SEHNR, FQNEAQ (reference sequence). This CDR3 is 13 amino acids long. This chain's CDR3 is CASSLGSNSPLHF. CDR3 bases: TGTGCCAGCAGCTTAGGCTCAAATTCACCCCTCCACTTT.

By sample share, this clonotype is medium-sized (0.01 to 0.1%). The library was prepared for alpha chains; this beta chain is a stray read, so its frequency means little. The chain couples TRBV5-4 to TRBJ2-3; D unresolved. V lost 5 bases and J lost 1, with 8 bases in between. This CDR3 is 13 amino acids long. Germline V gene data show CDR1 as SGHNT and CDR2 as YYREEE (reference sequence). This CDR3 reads CASSPKGTDTQYF. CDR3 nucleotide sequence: TGTGCCAGCAGTCCCAAGGGCACAGATACGCAGTATTTT.

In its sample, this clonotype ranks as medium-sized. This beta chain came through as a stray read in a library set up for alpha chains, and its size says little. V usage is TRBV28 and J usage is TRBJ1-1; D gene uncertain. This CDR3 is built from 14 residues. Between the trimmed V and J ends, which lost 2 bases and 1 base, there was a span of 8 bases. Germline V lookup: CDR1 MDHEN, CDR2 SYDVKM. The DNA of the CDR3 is TGTGCCAGCAGTTTAGACCAGCAGAACACTGAAGCTTTCTTT. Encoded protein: CASSLDQQNTEAFF.